The clone carrying this T cell receptor beta chain appeared a single time. What it binds is unknown. The study ran its PCR with 60 Vbeta and 13 Jbeta primers. Produced via immunoSEQ multiplex PCR; TCRdb's table is partial and in-frame only. Of about 140,000 clones listed, approximately 82% are singletons. The data derive from a study of cytomegalovirus exposure and HLA in healthy donors. Study overall: From donors who were HLA-typed, an early data release held 75 million to 85 million unique TCRs.

General study points: Researchers counted approximately 160 TCR beta chains as cytomegalovirus-associated. Data from an earlier analysis indicated that most TCR beta V segments were productive either about 87% or about 30% of the time. While the bulk of TCR sequences proved rare, some public TCRs turned up in many donors.

The V and J ends lost 0 bases and 3 bases respectively, with 14 bases between them. The CDR3 is made up of 16 amino acids. Per the germline V gene, CDR1 is MNHEY and CDR2 is SVGAGI. Sequenced input: PBMCs. This receptor was identified in a woman aged 40 to 49 in good health and CMV-seronegative. The genes are TRBV6-5 and TRBJ1-2; D is perhaps TRBD1 (5 bases). The CDR3 here is CASSYSPHRPDYGYTF. CDR3 coding DNA: TGTGCCAGCAGTTACTCCCCCCACAGGCCTGACTATGGCTACACCTTC.